The clone carrying this T cell receptor (beta chain) was detected only a few times. No antigen is known for it. The data were obtained in a study of beta chain features in type 1 diabetes. Study summary: Patients did not differ from healthy donors in age, gender or cell yield. The number of sorted cells examined across all samples was fewer than 110,000,000. Notes on the study in general: Moderately but significantly shorter TCRB CDR3s were found in Type 1 diabetes patients in all four CD4+ subsets. Amplification by PCR could prefer shorter templates, with the same effect in patients and controls.

The germline V gene has CDR1 SGHTA and CDR2 FQGNSA. The CDR3 contains 15 residues. V lost 1 base to trimming and J lost 1 base; unmatched junction nucleotides: 2. Investigators reverse transcribed all isolated RNA, so they sequenced expressed TCRB transcripts. Data came from immunoSEQ multiplex PCR; TCRdb stores just in-frame clones and leaves some out. This table holds under 200,000 clones, 7.5% to 9.5% found once. The origin of this receptor is a young woman in good health. Sequencing input: central memory CD4+ T cells from blood. J is TRBJ2-5 and V is TRBV7-2, with 8 bases fitting TRBD2. The DNA of the CDR3 is TGTGCCAGCAGCTTAGGGCGGGGGGCCCAAGAGACCCAGTACTTC. It yields the protein CASSLGRGAQETQYF. Drawing the rest from reference TRBV7-2 and TRBJ2-5, the complete variable domain is GAGVSQSPSNKVTEKGKDVELRCDPISGHTALYWYRQSLGQGLEFLIYFQGNSAPDKSGLPSDRFSAERTGGSVSTLTIQRTQQEDSAVYLCASSLGRGAQETQYFGPGTRLLVL.